This T cell receptor beta chain was captured by sequencing in a study of CD8 T cells in ankylosing spondylitis. Using its own MiXCR run on the 5' RACE reads, TCRdb lists one record per CDR3 protein. Of 250,000 to 400,000 distinct CDR3 sequences listed, roughly 12% are singletons. This clonotype was seen only a few times. Antigen specificity is unknown. V was clipped by 3 bases and J by 9 bases, with 17 bases between them. The germline V gene has CDR1 DFQATT and CDR2 SNEGSKA (reference sequence). This CDR3 spans 13 amino acids. Study findings and constraints: Reported data indicate significant enrichment of disease-linked clones within matched ankylosing spondylitis synovial fluid.

The receptor comes from a female donor with ankylosing spondylitis or in good health (not recorded which). Material: blood, either unsorted or a sorted T cell fraction (not recorded which). The gene calls are TRBV20-1 and TRBJ1-2; D not resolved. The CDR3 DNA reads TGCAGTGCTAGGCTACCCCTAGGGTCTCGCTACACCTTC. It specifies CSARLPLGSRYTF.